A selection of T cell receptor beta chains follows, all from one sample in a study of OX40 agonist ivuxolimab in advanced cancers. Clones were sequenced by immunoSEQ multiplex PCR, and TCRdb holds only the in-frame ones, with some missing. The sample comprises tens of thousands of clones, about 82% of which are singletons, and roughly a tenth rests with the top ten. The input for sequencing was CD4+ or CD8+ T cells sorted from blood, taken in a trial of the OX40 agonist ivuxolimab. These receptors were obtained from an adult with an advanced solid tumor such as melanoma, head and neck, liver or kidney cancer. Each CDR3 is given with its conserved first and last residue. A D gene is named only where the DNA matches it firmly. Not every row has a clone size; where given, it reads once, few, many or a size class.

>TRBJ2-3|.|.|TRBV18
CASSPVDSTDTQYF
TGTGCCAGCTCACCGGTGGACAGCACAGATACGCAGTATTTT
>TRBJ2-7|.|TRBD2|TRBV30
CAGLTSGASYEQYF
TGTGCCGGCCTGACTAGCGGGGCTTCCTACGAGCAGTACTTC
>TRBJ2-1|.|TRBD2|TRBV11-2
CASSLLAGAPGEQFF
TGTGCCAGCAGCTTACTAGCGGGGGCCCCCGGTGAGCAGTTCTTC
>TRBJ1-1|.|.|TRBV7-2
CASSFPGGTEAFF
TGTGCCAGCAGCTTTCCCGGGGGCACTGAAGCTTTCTTT
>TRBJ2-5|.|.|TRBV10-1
CASSGIPGGVQYF
TGCGCCAGCAGTGGTATACCAGGAGGGGTCCAGTACTTC
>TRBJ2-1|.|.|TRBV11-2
CASSPSAVKQFF
TGTGCCAGCAGCCCCTCCGCGGTGAAGCAGTTCTTC
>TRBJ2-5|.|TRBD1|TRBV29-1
CSVRDRGRGETQYF
TGCAGCGTCCGCGACAGGGGGCGCGGAGAGACCCAGTACTTC
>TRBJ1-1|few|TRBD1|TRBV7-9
CASSLDGTAMNTEAFF
TGTGCCAGCAGCTTAGATGGGACAGCAATGAACACTGAAGCTTTCTTT
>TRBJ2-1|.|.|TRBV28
CASTPLAYRYNEQFF
TGTGCCAGCACCCCCCTAGCGTACCGTTACAATGAGCAGTTCTTC
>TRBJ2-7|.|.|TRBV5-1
CASSPSIYSVEQYF
TGCGCCAGCAGCCCCTCAATTTATAGCGTCGAGCAGTACTTC
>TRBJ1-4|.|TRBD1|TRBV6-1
CASSEFVGRGAEKLFF
TGTGCCAGCAGTGAATTCGTCGGCAGGGGGGCTGAAAAACTGTTTTTT
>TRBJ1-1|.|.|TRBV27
CASSSSPRGTTEAFF
TGTGCCAGCAGTTCATCCCCCAGGGGAACTACTGAAGCTTTCTTT
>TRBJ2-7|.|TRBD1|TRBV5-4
CASSFQTGTAYEQYF
TGTGCCAGCAGCTTCCAGACAGGGACAGCCTACGAGCAGTACTTC
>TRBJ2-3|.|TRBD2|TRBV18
CASSPTSGGLTDTQYF
TGTGCCAGCTCACCGACTAGCGGGGGGTTAACAGATACGCAGTATTTT
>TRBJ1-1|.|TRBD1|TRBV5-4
CASSLPGGIEAFF
TGTGCCAGCAGCTTGCCAGGGGGTATTGAAGCTTTCTTT
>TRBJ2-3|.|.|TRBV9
CASSVEHTGNAQYF
TGTGCCAGCAGCGTAGAACATACCGGGAACGCGCAGTATTTT
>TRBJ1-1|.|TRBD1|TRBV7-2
CASSPGGNTEAFF
TGTGCCAGCAGCCCAGGGGGGAACACTGAAGCTTTCTTT
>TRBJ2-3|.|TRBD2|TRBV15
CATSRGIAGVRDTQYF
TGTGCCACCAGCAGAGGAATAGCGGGAGTGCGGGATACGCAGTATTTT
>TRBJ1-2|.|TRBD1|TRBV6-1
CASSERTGWTFNYGYTF
TGTGCCAGCAGTGAAAGGACAGGGTGGACGTTTAACTATGGCTACACCTTC
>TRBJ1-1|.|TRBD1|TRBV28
CASSSLRQGNTEAFF
TGTGCCAGCAGTTCCCTCAGACAGGGGAACACTGAAGCTTTCTTT
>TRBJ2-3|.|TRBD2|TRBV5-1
CASSSGPLAGDTDTQYF
TGCGCCAGCAGTTCAGGTCCCCTAGCGGGGGACACAGATACGCAGTATTTT
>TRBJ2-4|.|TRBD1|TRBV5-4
CASSTAKGAENIQYF
TGTGCCAGCAGCACCGCAAAGGGGGCGGAAAACATTCAGTACTTC
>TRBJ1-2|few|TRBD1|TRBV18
CASSPSGGSLDGYTF
TGTGCCAGCTCACCATCAGGGGGCTCGTTAGATGGCTACACCTTC
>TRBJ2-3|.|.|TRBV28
CASSPSYARGASTDTQYF
TGTGCCAGCAGTCCCTCATACGCCCGCGGAGCTAGCACAGATACGCAGTATTTT
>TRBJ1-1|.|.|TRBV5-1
CASSFSFNTEAFF
TGCGCCAGCAGCTTCTCCTTTAACACTGAAGCTTTCTTT
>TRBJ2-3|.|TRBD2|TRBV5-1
CASSLRTSTSGGALSQYF
TGCGCCAGCAGCCTGCGTACCTCGACTAGCGGGGGGGCCCTTTCCCAGTATTTT
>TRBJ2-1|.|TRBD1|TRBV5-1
CASSWGQGSSSYNEQFF
TGCGCCAGCAGCTGGGGACAGGGCTCGAGCTCCTACAATGAGCAGTTCTTC
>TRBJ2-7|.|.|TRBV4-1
CASSPTFVTYEQYF
TGCGCCAGCAGCCCTACCTTTGTGACCTACGAGCAGTACTTC
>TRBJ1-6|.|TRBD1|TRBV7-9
CASSSGTENSPLHF
TGTGCCAGCAGCTCCGGGACAGAGAATTCACCCCTCCACTTT
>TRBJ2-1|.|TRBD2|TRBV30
CALHSGTGFNEQFF
TGTGCCTTGCATAGCGGGACGGGGTTCAATGAGCAGTTCTTC
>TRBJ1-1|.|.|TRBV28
CASSLGVTEAFF
TGTGCCAGCAGTTTGGGGGTCACTGAAGCTTTCTTT
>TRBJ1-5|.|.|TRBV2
CASSGPLGGNQPQHF
TGTGCCAGCAGTGGCCCCCTGGGCGGCAATCAGCCCCAGCATTTT
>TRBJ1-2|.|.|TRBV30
CAWRLPGVGDTF
TGTGCCTGGAGGCTGCCAGGGGTTGGTGACACCTTC
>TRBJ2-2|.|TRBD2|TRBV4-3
CASSQDSLAANTGELFF
TGCGCCAGCAGCCAAGATTCGCTAGCGGCGAACACCGGGGAGCTGTTTTTT
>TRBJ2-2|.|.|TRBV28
CASGTPNTGELFF
TGTGCCAGCGGGACACCAAACACCGGGGAGCTGTTTTTT
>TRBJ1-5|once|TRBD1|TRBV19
CASSMPRGLRNQPQHF
TGTGCCAGTAGTATGCCCAGGGGGCTTCGCAATCAGCCCCAGCATTTT
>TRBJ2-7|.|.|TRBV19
CASSFDSYSYEQYF
TGTGCCAGTAGTTTCGACAGTTACTCCTACGAGCAGTACTTC
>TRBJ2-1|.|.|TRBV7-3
CASSLWQASSYNEQFF
TGTGCCAGCAGCTTATGGCAGGCAAGCTCCTACAATGAGCAGTTCTTC
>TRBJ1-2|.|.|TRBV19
CASSLPTASHYGYTF
TGTGCCAGTAGTCTCCCCACAGCCTCCCACTATGGCTACACCTTC
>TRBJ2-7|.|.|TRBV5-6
CASSRRGMRIDEQYF
TGTGCCAGCAGCCGTCGGGGGATGAGGATTGACGAGCAGTACTTC
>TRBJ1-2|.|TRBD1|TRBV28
CASSPGGSYSYGYTF
TGTGCCAGCAGTCCAGGGGGATCCTATAGCTATGGCTACACCTTC
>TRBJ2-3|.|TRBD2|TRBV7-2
CASSRLGGSTDTQYF
TGTGCCAGCAGCCGTCTGGGGGGGAGCACAGATACGCAGTATTTT
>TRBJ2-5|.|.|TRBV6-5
CASSYGVGAEETQYF
TGTGCCAGCAGTTACGGTGTCGGCGCCGAAGAGACCCAGTACTTC
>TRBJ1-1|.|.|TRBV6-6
CASSYSAGVVTEAFF
TGTGCCAGCAGTTACTCTGCAGGGGTAGTCACTGAAGCTTTCTTT
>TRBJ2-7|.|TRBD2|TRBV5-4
CASSSFTSGRSYEQYF
TGTGCCAGCAGCTCGTTCACTAGCGGGCGCTCCTACGAGCAGTACTTC
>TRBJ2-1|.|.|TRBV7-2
CASSLGGSGYNEQFF
TGTGCCAGCAGCTTAGGGGGTAGCGGATACAATGAGCAGTTCTTC
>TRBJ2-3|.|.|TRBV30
CAWSGPGGLADTQYF
TGTGCCTGGAGTGGGCCTGGGGGCTTGGCAGATACGCAGTATTTT
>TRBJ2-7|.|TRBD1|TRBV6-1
CASSGPDRAESRYEQYF
TGTGCCAGCAGTGGTCCGGACAGGGCTGAATCTAGATACGAGCAGTACTTC
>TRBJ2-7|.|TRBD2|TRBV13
CASSLRASGRAAAPREQYF
TGTGCCAGCAGCTTAAGGGCTAGCGGGAGGGCCGCGGCGCCCCGCGAGCAGTACTTC
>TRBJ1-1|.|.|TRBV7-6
CASSARGMNTEAFF
TGTGCCAGCAGCGCCAGGGGCATGAACACTGAAGCTTTCTTT
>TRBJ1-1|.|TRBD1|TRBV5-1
CASSLVAGGFGTEAFF
TGCGCCAGCAGCTTGGTTGCAGGGGGCTTCGGCACTGAAGCTTTCTTT
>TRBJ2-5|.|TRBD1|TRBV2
CASRDRTGQETQYF
TGTGCCAGCAGGGATAGGACAGGACAAGAGACCCAGTACTTC
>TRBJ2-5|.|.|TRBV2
CASSDGPLQETQYF
TGTGCCAGCAGTGACGGGCCCTTACAAGAGACCCAGTACTTC